These 5 T cell receptor beta chains share one sample of origin, sequenced in a study of PD-1 blockade in classical Hodgkin lymphoma. As for time point: cycle 4 day 1 (C4D1), after five to seven weeks of nivolumab. There was relapse after autologous stem cell transplantation in every patient, and there was variation in brentuximab vedotin exposure. Thawed PBMCs supplied CD8+ T cells via magnetic negative selection. TCRdb's copy holds only in-frame clones and misses some; the assay was immunoSEQ multiplex PCR. Among about 4,300 clones listed, approximately 70% were seen once. Sequencing used CD8+ T cells from blood, obtained before the fourth cycle of nivolumab. The receptor source for this set is a human donor with classical Hodgkin lymphoma.

This clone occurred a few times. The identical CDR3 is also encoded by other nucleotide sequences in the sample. The chain has TRBV4-2 and TRBJ2-7; 8 bases fit TRBD1. V shed 1 base, J shed 5 bases, and the junction held 4 bases outside the gene matches. Germline values: CDR1 LGHNA, CDR2 YNFKEQ. The CDR3 loop spans 14 amino acids. In DNA, the CDR3 is TGTGCCAGCAGCCAAGCAGGGGGCAGGGACGAGCAGTACTTC. Its protein product is CASSQAGGRDEQYF.

There are a few counts of this clone. The chain recombines TRBV7-9 with TRBJ1-6, with a weak D call TRBD1 (6 bases). In germline, CDR1 is SEHNR, CDR2 FQNEAQ (reference sequence). This CDR3 region has 17 residues. Trimming took 4 bases from V and 7 from J, leaving 20 bases between them. In DNA form, the CDR3 reads TGTGCCAGCAGCTACTGGGACACAGGCGAATTAAATTCACCCCTCCACTTT. Protein product: CASSYWDTGELNSPLHF.

The V call is TRBV20-1, the J call TRBJ1-1; no clear D. The CDR3 consists of 10 residues. Germline V gene sequence: CDR1 DFQATT, CDR2 SNEGSKA (reference sequence). The CDR3: CSEGRTEAFF. CDR3 DNA sequence: TGCAGCGAAGGAAGGACTGAAGCTTTCTTT.

This chain uses TRBV19 with TRBJ2-7; no definite D call. Between the trimmed V and J ends, which lost 9 bases and 4 bases, there was a span of 16 bases. Germline loops: CDR1 LNHDA, CDR2 SQIVND (reference sequence). This CDR3 region has 13 residues. This CDR3 is CASRVSGMYEQYF. The CDR3 DNA sequence: TGTGCCAGCCGAGTATCGGGCATGTACGAGCAGTACTTC.

This clone was seen more than once but under ten times. This chain links TRBV2 with TRBJ1-1; D remains ambiguous. Germline V gene lookup returns CDR1 SNHLY and CDR2 FYNNEI. The V end was cut by 6 bases, the J end by 2 bases, with 7 bases between. The CDR3 sequence is 12 residues long. CDR3 DNA: TGTGCCAGCAGGGTGAGCAACACTGAAGCTTTCTTT. Translation gives CASRVSNTEAFF.